The 7 T cell receptor beta chains in this list originate from one sample, sequenced in a study of blood T cell repertoires in COVID-19. Method: immunoSEQ multiplex PCR; TCRdb's copy keeps in-frame clones and lacks some. Here the sample spans about 22,000 clones, 70% to 90% being singletons. The sequenced material came from peripheral blood. Receptor source: a human donor with active COVID-19. The donor label of this sample is uncertain.

This chain links TRBV4-1 with TRBJ1-2, with D possibly being TRBD1 (6 bases). Trimming left V 4 bases short and J 2 bases short, with 14 bases between. There are 15 residues in the CDR3. In germline, CDR1 is MGHRA, CDR2 YSYEKL. The DNA for the CDR3 is TGCGCCAGCAGCCGCACGGACAGCCGAAACTATGGCTACACCTTC. The encoded protein is CASSRTDSRNYGYTF.

J is TRBJ1-1 and V is TRBV27; 7 bases are shared with TRBD1. From germline, CDR1 is MNHEY and CDR2 SMNVEV (reference sequence). The trim removed 10 bases at V and 1 base at J, leaving 12 bases unmatched. The CDR3 runs 15 residues. CDR3 protein: CATGTDRRGNTEAFF. The DNA of the CDR3 is TGTGCCACCGGGACGGACAGGCGAGGGAACACTGAAGCTTTCTTT.

The rearrangement joins TRBV6-6 to TRBJ2-3, with D perhaps TRBD1 (6 bases). Per germline, CDR1 MNHNY and CDR2 SVGAGI (reference sequence). CDR3 length: 13 residues. Trimming took 5 bases from V and 6 from J, leaving 12 bases between them. CDR3 sequence reads: CASSISQGDTQYF. CDR3 nucleotides: TGTGCCAGCAGTATCAGTCAGGGGGATACGCAGTATTTT.

This chain links TRBV6-6 with TRBJ1-2; 8 nucleotides agree with TRBD1. Trimming removed 2 bases from V and 4 bases from J; junction bases left unmatched: 6. The CDR3 is 15 amino acids. From germline, CDR1 is MNHNY and CDR2 SVGAGI (reference sequence). CDR3 amino acids: CASSYVGDRTYGYTF. The CDR3 nucleotides read TGTGCCAGCAGTTACGTTGGGGACAGGACCTATGGCTACACCTTC.

The genes are TRBV5-4 and TRBJ2-2; possibly TRBD2 for D (5 bases). Germline-derived CDR1 and CDR2 are SGHNT and YYREEE (reference sequence). V was shortened by 0 bases and J by 6 bases, with 15 bases between the two germline ends. CDR3 length: 16 amino acids. The CDR3 protein is CASSLDPVGESGELFF. As DNA, the CDR3 is TGTGCCAGCAGCTTGGATCCCGTGGGAGAGTCCGGGGAGCTGTTTTTT.

V is TRBV18 and J is TRBJ2-5; 8 nucleotides match TRBD2. Unmatched junction bases numbered 4, after V lost 3 bases and J lost 1 base. Germline CDR1 reads KGHSH; CDR2 reads LQKENI. The CDR3 length is 15 residues. For the CDR3, the DNA is TGTGCCAGCTCACCGGCGGGGGGCGGCCAAGAGACCCAGTACTTC. It translates to CASSPAGGGQETQYF.

In this sample, this clone turned up a few times. The chain couples TRBV9 to TRBJ2-7; 12 bases map to TRBD1. Germline V gene data show CDR1 as SGDLS and CDR2 as YYNGEE. The CDR3 consists of 13 residues. J was trimmed by 6 bases and V by 3 bases; bases with no gene match: 1. Here the CDR3 reads CASSGDRGREQYF. The CDR3, as DNA: TGTGCCAGCAGCGGGGACAGGGGGCGCGAGCAGTACTTC. The whole variable domain, filled in from reference TRBV9 and TRBJ2-7, reads DSGVTQTPKHLITATGQRVTLRCSPRSGDLSVYWYQQSLDQGLQFLIQYYNGEERAKGNILERFSAQQFPDLHSELNLSSLELGDSALYFCASSGDRGREQYFGPGTRLTVT.